One and the same sample provided the 10 T cell receptor beta chains below, sequenced in a study of shared clonotypes between healthy human individuals. TCRdb's copy holds only in-frame clones and misses some; the assay was immunoSEQ multiplex PCR. Of about 2.3 million clones in the sample, approximately 95% were seen once. Input material: naive CD4+ T cells from PBMCs. The subset: CD45RA+ positively selected. The source is a man younger than 35 in good health. Some clones in this sample may be carry-over from other donors' samples.

V and J are TRBV4-2 and TRBJ1-1, with TRBD1 matching over 7 bases. Per germline, CDR1 LGHNA and CDR2 YNFKEQ. V lost 2 bases to trimming and J lost 3 bases; unmatched junction nucleotides: 6. The CDR3 totals 15 residues. CDR3 sequence: CASSQLTGPDTEAFF. CDR3 coding DNA: TGTGCCAGCAGCCAATTGACAGGGCCTGACACTGAAGCTTTCTTT.

The rearrangement links TRBV2 to TRBJ2-3; D is ambiguous. Per the germline V gene, CDR1 is SNHLY and CDR2 is FYNNEI. The CDR3 extends over 15 amino acids. Trimming took 2 bases from V and 3 from J, leaving 12 bases between them. DNA of the CDR3: TGTGCCAGCAGTGAATTTGGTGCAGTTACAGATACGCAGTATTTT. Translation gives CASSEFGAVTDTQYF.

The chain carries TRBV5-8 and TRBJ1-1, with D unclear. CDR1 is SGHTS and CDR2 is YDEGEE in the germline V gene. V shed 5 bases and J shed 5 bases, with 16 bases lying between them. The CDR3 consists of 14 residues. CDR3 sequence: CASRRAVGRTEAFF. As DNA, the CDR3 is TGTGCCAGCAGACGGGCGGTGGGCAGAACTGAAGCTTTCTTT.

The chain couples TRBV7-6 to TRBJ2-7; 7 bases align to TRBD2. V lost 1 base and J lost 3; bases outside the gene matches: 15. Germline values: CDR1 SGHVS, CDR2 FNYEAQ. The CDR3 extends over 18 amino acids. CDR3 residues: CASSLGPPAAGRRYEQYF. The CDR3 bases are TGTGCCAGCAGCTTAGGACCCCCCGCAGCGGGGCGACGCTACGAGCAGTACTTC.

This sequence joins TRBV4-3 and TRBJ2-2; 8 bases are shared with TRBD1. Germline CDR1 LGHNA, CDR2 YSLEER. CDR3 length: 16 residues. V lost 4 bases and J lost 1; bases outside the gene matches: 5. This CDR3 is CASSRQQGVNTGELFF. The CDR3 bases are TGCGCCAGCAGCCGACAACAGGGGGTGAACACCGGGGAGCTGTTTTTT.

With regard to this clone: Distinct nucleotide sequences in the sample also encode this CDR3. The chain is built from TRBV11-2 and TRBJ2-7; D may match TRBD1 or TRBD2 (5 bases each). The CDR3 sequence is 15 residues long. From germline, CDR1 is SGHAT and CDR2 FQNNGV. V shed 0 bases and J shed 3 bases, with 12 bases lying between them. CDR3 DNA sequence: TGTGCCAGCAGCTTAGAGACGGGACGTTACTACGAGCAGTACTTC. Protein product: CASSLETGRYYEQYF.

The rearrangement links TRBV14 to TRBJ1-2, with 7 bases aligning to TRBD1. Germline V CDR1 and CDR2: SGHDN, FVKESK. This CDR3 is 15 amino acids long. Trimming took 2 bases from V and 1 from J; bases not matched to a gene: 4. The chain's CDR3 is CASSQSTGVNYGYTF. CDR3 DNA: TGTGCCAGCAGCCAATCCACAGGGGTTAACTATGGCTACACCTTC.

The V gene is TRBV19, the J gene TRBJ2-2; 8 bases are a match to TRBD2. CDR1 is LNHDA, CDR2 SQIVND, per germline (reference sequence). The J segment lost 5 bases and the V segment lost 6 bases, leaving 8 bases of the junction unmatched. This CDR3 region has 15 residues. The CDR3 DNA reads TGTGCCAGTAGGTTCGGGAGCGGGAGTACCGGGGAGCTGTTTTTT. Its protein is CASRFGSGSTGELFF.

This sequence joins TRBV7-3 and TRBJ2-5, with D unclear. Deletions cut 4 bases from V and 1 base from J, with 13 bases between. Germline V lookup: CDR1 SGHTA, CDR2 FQGTGA. The CDR3 has 15 amino acids. This CDR3 reads CASSSRTHLQETQYF. For the CDR3, the DNA is TGTGCCAGCAGCTCCCGGACCCACCTCCAAGAGACCCAGTACTTC.

This clone appeared a single time. This sequence joins TRBV5-4 and TRBJ2-5, with D tentatively TRBD1 or TRBD2 (5 bases each). Trimming took 1 base from V and 5 from J, leaving 12 bases between them. CDR3 length: 14 residues. Germline V lookup: CDR1 SGHNT, CDR2 YYREEE (reference sequence). The CDR3 loop is CASSLRSEGETQYF. CDR3 nucleotide sequence: TGTGCCAGCAGCTTGAGGTCAGAGGGGGAGACCCAGTACTTC.